This T cell receptor beta chain was profiled in a study of blood T cell repertoires in COVID-19. Study details: Samples representing acute and convalescent COVID-19 were sourced from the United States, Italy and Spain. PBMCs, B-cell-depleted T cells, or T cells provided the cDNA or gDNA that made up the material.

Germline loops: CDR1 SNHLY, CDR2 FYNNEI. V dropped 2 bases and J dropped 0 bases, with 8 bases sitting between them. The CDR3 contains 15 residues. Authors' methods: Amplification of reference gene primers provided the estimated nucleated cell counts. Assay used: immunoSEQ multiplex PCR; TCRdb lists only in-frame clones, some missing. The D gene and trimming were derived from the DNA, and the V and J assignments and clone size from that table. Among 55,000 to 90,000 clones, approximately 85% were seen once, and the ten largest hold approximately 32%. Sequenced input: peripheral blood. This TCR came from a woman at least 80 years old with active or convalescent COVID-19. V usage is TRBV2 and J usage is TRBJ1-5; D uncertain. In DNA form, the CDR3 reads TGTGCCAGCAGTGAATTGAGGGATAGCAATCAGCCCCAGCATTTT. Translation gives CASSELRDSNQPQHF. The complete variable domain, with remaining parts taken from reference TRBV2 and TRBJ1-5, reads EPEVTQTPSHQVTQMGQEVILRCVPISNHLYFYWYRQILGQKVEFLVSFYNNEISEKSEIFDDQFSVERPDGSNFTLKIRSTKLEDSAMYFCASSELRDSNQPQHFGDGTRLSIL.